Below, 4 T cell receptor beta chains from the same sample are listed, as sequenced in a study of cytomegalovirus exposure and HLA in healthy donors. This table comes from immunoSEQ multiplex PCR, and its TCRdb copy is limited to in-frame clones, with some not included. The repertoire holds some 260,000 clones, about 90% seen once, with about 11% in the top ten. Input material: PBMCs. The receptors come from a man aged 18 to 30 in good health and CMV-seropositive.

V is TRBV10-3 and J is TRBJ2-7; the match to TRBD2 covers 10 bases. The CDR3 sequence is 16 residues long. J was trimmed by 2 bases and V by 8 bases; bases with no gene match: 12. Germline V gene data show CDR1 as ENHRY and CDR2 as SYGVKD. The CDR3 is CAIHPGGGTSAYEQYF. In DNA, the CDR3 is TGTGCCATCCACCCTGGGGGAGGGACTAGCGCCTACGAGCAGTACTTC.

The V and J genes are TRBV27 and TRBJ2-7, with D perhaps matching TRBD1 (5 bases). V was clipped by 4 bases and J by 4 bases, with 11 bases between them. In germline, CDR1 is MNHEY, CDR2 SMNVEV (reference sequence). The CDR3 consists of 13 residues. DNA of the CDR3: TGTGCCAGCAGTTCCTCAGGGTTGTACGAGCAGTACTTC. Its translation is CASSSSGLYEQYF.

The CDR3 loop is CASSTLDLIAGILETQYF. The CDR3, as DNA: TGTGCCAGCAGTACACTGGATTTAATAGCGGGCATCTTGGAGACCCAGTACTTC. V and J are TRBV25-1 and TRBJ2-5; 7 bases fit TRBD2. V shed 5 bases, J shed 5 bases, and the junction held 20 bases outside the gene matches. Germline V gene lookup returns CDR1 MGHDK and CDR2 SYGVNS. The CDR3 is 18 amino acids.

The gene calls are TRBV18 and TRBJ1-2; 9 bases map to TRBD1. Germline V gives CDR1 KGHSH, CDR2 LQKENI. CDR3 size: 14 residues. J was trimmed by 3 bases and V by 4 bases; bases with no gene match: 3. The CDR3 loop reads CASSLRTGDYGYTF. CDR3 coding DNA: TGTGCCAGCTCACTCCGGACAGGGGACTATGGCTACACCTTC.